The sequence of this T cell receptor beta chain was determined in a study of identical twins. It was template switching that added a universal primer site, and there were unique molecular identifiers on the cDNA. MiXCR was run by TCRdb on the 5' RACE reads, yielding one entry per CDR3 protein. The table shows about 480,000 distinct CDR3 sequences, with approximately 15% occurring only once. Regarding the study as a whole: Alpha sequences out of frame and shared by twins had excess low generation probability. For monozygotic twins, models underestimated out-of-frame TCR alpha sharing.

The CDR3 loop spans 12 amino acids. The germline V gene encodes CDR1 KGHSH and CDR2 LQKENI. Trimming took off 8 bases at V and 9 bases at J, with 14 bases between the two ends. As for this clonotype: Its antigen remains unknown.

The data also belong to a second study, concerning yellow fever vaccine responses in identical twins. That report adds: As reported, the vaccine T cell response of twins seemed partly convergent and partly personalized.

The sequence was collected from a woman under 30 in good health. Material: CD4+ T cells sorted from blood. The chain carries TRBV18 and TRBJ2-1; D may be TRBD1 or TRBD2 (5 bases each). CDR3 amino acids: CASTLPGTEQFF. The CDR3 nucleotides read TGTGCCAGCACGCTGCCAGGGACTGAGCAGTTCTTC. The full variable domain, in which reference TRBV18 and TRBJ2-1 provide the parts outside the CDR3, is NAGVMQNPRHLVRRRGQEARLRCSPMKGHSHVYWYRQLPEEGLKFMVYLQKENIIDESGMPKERFSAEFPKEGPSILRIQQVVRGDSAAYFCASTLPGTEQFFGPGTRLTVL.